This TCR beta chain is drawn from a study of T-cell memory formation after mild COVID-19. Study summary: TCR clusters were mostly confined to one donor each. Broader study findings: Proof of SARS-CoV-2 specificity was absent for the second-wave clones that crested on day 37. The CD4+ clones that contracted clustered mainly within CM and EM, and the CD8+ clones concentrated in EMRA.

This clonotype was detected a few times. Antigen: not known. TCRalpha and TCRbeta libraries used 5'RACE with constant-segment primers and UMIs. MiXCR, applied by TCRdb to the 5' RACE reads, yields one record per CDR3 protein. The data contain approximately 190,000 distinct CDR3 sequences, around 20% of them singletons. V lost 5 bases, J lost 6 bases, and 4 bases stayed unmatched. CDR3 length: 15 residues. J is TRBJ2-2 and V is TRBV12-3 or TRBV12-4; 12 nucleotides match TRBD2. The TCR originated in an adult woman who had mild COVID-19 (a few samples of this study predate the infection). Cell type and time point are not known. Sequenced: PBMCs or a T cell subset sorted from them (not recorded which). The CDR3 nucleotides read TGTGCCAGCAGTACCTCTAGCGGGAGGGCCGGGGAGCTGTTTTTT. Translation gives CASSTSSGRAGELFF.